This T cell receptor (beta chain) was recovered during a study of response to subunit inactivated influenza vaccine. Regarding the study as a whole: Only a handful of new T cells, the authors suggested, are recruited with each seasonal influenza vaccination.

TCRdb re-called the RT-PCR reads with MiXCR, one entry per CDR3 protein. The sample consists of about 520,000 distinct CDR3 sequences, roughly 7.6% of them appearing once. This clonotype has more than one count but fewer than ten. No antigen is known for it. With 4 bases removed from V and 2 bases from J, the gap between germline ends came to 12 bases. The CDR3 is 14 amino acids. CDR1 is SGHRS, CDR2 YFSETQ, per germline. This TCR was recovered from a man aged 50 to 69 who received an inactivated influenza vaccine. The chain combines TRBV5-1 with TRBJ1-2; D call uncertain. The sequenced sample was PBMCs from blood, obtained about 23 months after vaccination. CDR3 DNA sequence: TGCGCCAGCAGCCCCGAGAAGATAAACTATGGCTACACCTTC. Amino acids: CASSPEKINYGYTF.